This TCR beta chain is from a study of T cells after yellow fever vaccination. V trimming: 3 bases; J trimming: 3 bases; junction bases outside the gene matches: 5. The CDR3 is 14 amino acids. Germline V gene lookup returns CDR1 MGHRA and CDR2 YSYEKL. General study findings and limits: Although the secondary response was weaker, it peaked faster, at day 5 versus 15. Abundant clonotypes from the bulk population could get into FACS-sorted repertoires as contaminants. Most clones from primary vaccination resurfaced after the booster (around 97% CD4, 88% CD8).

Conversion of TCR transcripts into cDNA relied on 5'RACE template switching, which added a universal primer site and UMIs. TCRdb processed the 5' RACE reads anew with MiXCR; each CDR3 protein has one entry. The sample includes roughly 520,000 distinct CDR3 sequences, just over 20% of them seen just once. For this clonotype: What it binds is not known.

This specimen was PBMCs, taken approximately 22 days after the first yellow fever vaccination. The origin of this receptor is a man between 18 and 35 years old who received the YFV17D yellow fever vaccine. This chain joins TRBV4-1 and TRBJ2-7; 7 nucleotides agree with TRBD1. The CDR3 nucleotides are TGCGCCAGCAGCCACCCGGGACAGAACTACGAGCAGTACTTC. This codes for CASSHPGQNYEQYF.